The source of this TCR beta chain is a study of cytomegalovirus exposure and HLA in healthy donors. Losses at the gene ends were 3 bases for V and 6 bases for J; bases not matched to a gene: 11. CDR3 length: 17 amino acids. CDR1 is SGHNT and CDR2 is YENEEA in the germline V gene. PCR employed 60 Vbeta and 13 Jbeta primers. The method was immunoSEQ multiplex PCR; TCRdb's version includes in-frame clones alone and lacks a portion of them. The sample has fewer than 150,000 clones. The sequenced sample was PBMCs. The sequence came from a man aged 18 to 29 in good health and CMV-seronegative. The gene calls are TRBV11-3 and TRBJ2-7; 13 bases map to TRBD2. CDR3 nucleotide sequence: TGTGCCAGCAGCTTGTCCCACGGGACTAGCGGGATCGGCGAGCAGTACTTC. It translates to CASSLSHGTSGIGEQYF. Looking up the rest from reference TRBV11-3 and TRBJ2-7 gives the full variable domain: EAGVVQSPRYKIIEKKQPVAFWCNPISGHNTLYWYLQNLGQGPELLIRYENEEAVDDSQLPKDRFSAERLKGVDSTLKIQPAELGDSAVYLCASSLSHGTSGIGEQYFGPGTRLTVT.